This TCR beta chain was captured by sequencing in a study of response to subunit inactivated influenza vaccine. A single record per CDR3 protein comes from TCRdb applying MiXCR to the RT-PCR reads. The sample lists some 500,000 distinct CDR3 sequences; approximately 24% were seen once. Study-level results: Authors proposed each seasonal influenza vaccination draws in few new T cells.

The CDR3 is 12 residues long. The V end was cut by 5 bases, the J end by 6 bases, with 11 bases between. Germline V CDR1 and CDR2: LGHDT, YNNKEL (reference sequence). About this clonotype: Antigen specificity is unknown.

The source was CD4+ T cells sorted from PBMCs, collected 5 to 6 days after vaccination. The chain couples TRBV3-1 to TRBJ2-7, with D possibly matching TRBD1 (6 bases). This TCR was recovered from a man between 45 and 60 years old who received an inactivated influenza vaccine. In DNA, the CDR3 is TGTGCCAGCAGCAAAACAGGGTTCGAGCAGTACTTC. The encoded protein is CASSKTGFEQYF.